This T cell receptor beta chain was identified in a study of T cells in Graves' hyperthyroidism and ophthalmopathy. Study summary: Pretreatment peripheral blood was obtained at initial diagnosis. Overall study results and limits: Model predictions of ophthalmopathy came a median 6.5 months before onset. A model of 13 V-J pairs discriminated ophthalmopathy from stable hyperthyroidism.

This CDR3 is 13 amino acids long. V was pared by 3 bases and J by 5 bases, with 8 bases between. CDR1 is MDHEN, CDR2 SYDVKM, per germline. Points on this clonotype: Its antigen is not known.

Amplification yielded TCR beta CDR3 regions, with RNA transcripts as the source. A set of HTBI primers served as the primers for a first-round RT-PCR of the TCR CDR3. MiXCR, run by TCRdb on the multiplex PCR reads, gives a single entry per CDR3 protein. The sample has 330,000 or so distinct CDR3 sequences; 15% to 20% are singletons. Based on clinical symptoms, serum thyroxine and TRAb, thyroid ultrasound and orbital computed tomography, diagnoses were reached. Specimen: blood. The chain is built from TRBV28 and TRBJ2-4; a weak D match, TRBD2 (6 bases). The receptor comes from a woman aged 40 to 50 with Graves' ophthalmopathy. The CDR3 spells CASSFGGQNIQYF. The CDR3 DNA sequence: TGTGCCAGCAGTTTTGGAGGGCAAAACATTCAGTACTTC.